This T cell receptor beta chain was recorded in a study of blood T cells in healthy people across ages. The CDR3 has 18 amino acids. Per the germline V gene, CDR1 is SGHRS and CDR2 is YFSETQ. After removal of 4 bases from V and 1 base from J, the junction contained 12 bases not matched to a gene. This clonotype is a singleton in its sample. As yet, its antigen is unknown. Study-wide results and limits: A roughly linear age-dependent decrease characterized TCR beta diversity per million T cells.

Then a second PCR, running about 6 to 11 cycles, was carried out with a sample-barcoded 5' primer and a J-beta primer mix. TCRdb used MiXCR to reprocess the 5' RACE reads, holding one entry per CDR3 protein. The repertoire holds about 1.4 million distinct CDR3 sequences, with approximately 59% as singletons. This chain links TRBV5-1 with TRBJ1-4; TRBD1 agrees at 8 bases. The TCR comes from a man in his late teens or twenties in good health. Sequenced material: blood. The CDR3 sequence is CASSVGQGLLQTNEKLFF. In nucleotides, the CDR3 is TGCGCCAGCAGCGTAGGACAGGGCCTTCTGCAAACTAATGAAAAACTGTTTTTT.